Presented here are 26 T cell receptor beta chains from one specimen sequenced in a study of cytomegalovirus exposure and HLA in healthy donors. Amplification used 60 Vbeta primers and 13 Jbeta primers. TCRdb's table, derived via immunoSEQ multiplex PCR, lists solely in-frame clones and lacks some. The table has roughly 150,000 clones, around four fifths seen once; the top ten hold around 3.2%. Sequences were obtained from PBMCs. The receptors were gathered from a male donor in good health and CMV-seronegative.

The V gene is TRBV15, the J gene TRBJ1-2; 7 bases align to TRBD1. The CDR3 has 15 amino acids. CDR1 and CDR2 from the germline V gene are LNHNV and YYDKDF (reference sequence). The J segment lost 4 bases and the V segment lost 0 bases, leaving 5 bases of the junction unmatched. CDR3 sequence reads: CATSRDRTGAYGYTF. The CDR3 DNA follows: TGTGCCACCAGCAGAGATCGAACAGGGGCCTATGGCTACACCTTC.

V usage is TRBV7-9 and J usage is TRBJ2-5, with D maybe TRBD2 (5 bases). The CDR3 contains 15 residues. The V end was cut by 0 bases, the J end by 4 bases, with 12 bases between. Germline loops: CDR1 SEHNR, CDR2 FQNEAQ (reference sequence). The CDR3 region has the DNA TGTGCCAGCAGCTTAGCTCTTCGTGAGGGAGAGACCCAGTACTTC. Protein: CASSLALREGETQYF. The variable domain in full, with the rest retrieved from reference TRBV7-9 and TRBJ2-5, is DTGVSQNPRHKITKRGQNVTFRCDPISEHNRLYWYRQTLGQGPEFLTYFQNEAQLEKSRLLSDRFSAERPKGSFSTLEIQRTEQGDSAMYLCASSLALREGETQYFGPGTRLLVL.

The genes are TRBV7-2 and TRBJ2-3, with a possible D match to TRBD1 (6 bases). Deletions cut 2 bases from V and 5 bases from J, with 11 bases between. This CDR3 is 14 amino acids long. Per germline, CDR1 SGHTA and CDR2 FQGNSA. The CDR3 DNA is TGTGCCAGCAGCTTACAGGGGTCGAAAGATACGCAGTATTTT. Encoded protein: CASSLQGSKDTQYF. Combining the CDR3 with reference TRBV7-2 and TRBJ2-3 gives the whole variable domain GAGVSQSPSNKVTEKGKDVELRCDPISGHTALYWYRQSLGQGLEFLIYFQGNSAPDKSGLPSDRFSAERTGGSVSTLTIQRTQQEDSAVYLCASSLQGSKDTQYFGPGTRLTVL.

This clone was detected only a few times. The chain combines TRBV7-2 with TRBJ2-1; D is ambiguous. Germline V CDR1 and CDR2: SGHTA, FQGNSA. Trimming removed 3 bases at V and 3 bases at J, with 12 bases between. CDR3 length equals 15 residues. CDR3 nucleotide sequence: TGTGCCAGCAGCTTGGCGGAGATACTCTACAATGAGCAGTTCTTC. This gives the protein CASSLAEILYNEQFF.

This clone occurred once. This rearrangement joins TRBV6-6 to TRBJ2-1, with D possibly TRBD2 on 6 matching bases. V lost 7 bases to trimming and J lost 7 bases, with 20 bases between them. The CDR3 loop spans 15 amino acids. Germline CDR1 MNHNY, CDR2 SVGAGI (reference sequence). The CDR3 sequence: CASTDGAGSLNEQFF. In DNA, the CDR3 is TGTGCCAGCACGGATGGGGCGGGGTCATTGAATGAGCAGTTCTTC.

The rearrangement joins TRBV28 to TRBJ2-7, with 8 bases aligning to TRBD2. This CDR3 is built from 14 residues. Germline lookup yields CDR1 MDHEN and CDR2 SYDVKM. V lost 1 base, J lost 3 bases, and 2 bases stayed unmatched. CDR3 sequence (DNA): TGTGCCAGCAGTTTATTCGGGACTAGCTACGAGCAGTACTTC. This codes for CASSLFGTSYEQYF.

The chain employs TRBV28 and TRBJ1-5; weak D call: TRBD1 (5 bases). The V gene's germline CDR1 is MDHEN and CDR2 SYDVKM. The length of the CDR3 is 16 residues. V lost 6 bases and J lost 3, with 18 bases in between. The CDR3 protein is CASRAYTQGFNQPQHF. The CDR3 nucleotides are TGTGCCAGCAGAGCGTATACCCAGGGCTTCAATCAGCCCCAGCATTTT.

The gene calls are TRBV7-9 and TRBJ1-1; D unresolved. The CDR3 consists of 15 residues. The V gene lost 3 bases and the J gene lost 4 bases, with 15 bases spanning the gap. Germline CDR1 reads SEHNR; CDR2 reads FQNEAQ (reference sequence). Here the CDR3 reads CASSFRRDTATEAFF. The CDR3 DNA sequence: TGTGCCAGCAGCTTTCGTAGAGACACGGCCACTGAAGCTTTCTTT.

The CDR3 is CASSLVSSSGGAGGPQYF. CDR3 DNA: TGTGCCAGCAGCTTAGTGTCCTCTAGCGGGGGGGCTGGAGGACCGCAGTATTTT. The chain recombines TRBV7-6 with TRBJ2-3; 12 bases map to TRBD2. The CDR3 extends over 18 amino acids. Germline CDR1 SGHVS, CDR2 FNYEAQ. The V segment lost 1 base and the J segment 10 bases; nucleotides outside the gene matches: 15.

V gene TRBV18 combines with J gene TRBJ2-1; 9 positions agree with TRBD2. The CDR3 covers 14 residues. Germline assignment: CDR1 KGHSH and CDR2 LQKENI. V shed 7 bases and J 3 bases; nucleotides not matched to a gene: 4. As DNA, the CDR3 is TGTGCCAGCTTCCGTAGCGGGGGCTACAATGAGCAGTTCTTC. Translation gives CASFRSGGYNEQFF.

This clone was observed once. The chain uses TRBV27 and TRBJ2-7, with 8 bases matching TRBD1. The V gene's germline CDR1 is MNHEY and CDR2 SMNVEV (reference sequence). J lost 5 bases, V lost 6 bases, and 9 bases had no gene match. The CDR3 contains 14 residues. The CDR3 region is CASSSRDRRDEQYF. In DNA form, the CDR3 reads TGTGCCAGCAGCTCCCGGGACAGGAGAGACGAGCAGTACTTC.

This clone was seen just once. The chain joins TRBV7-3 to TRBJ2-7; TRBD2 aligns across 7 bases. V lost 3 bases, J lost 5 bases, and 4 bases stayed unmatched. Germline CDR1 is SGHTA and CDR2 is FQGTGA. The CDR3 sequence is 13 residues long. The CDR3 is CASSLGGRDEQYF. The CDR3 bases are TGTGCCAGCAGCTTGGGCGGGAGAGACGAGCAGTACTTC.

The chain is built from TRBV9 and TRBJ2-1; D uncertain. This CDR3 is built from 13 residues. Germline CDR1 SGDLS, CDR2 YYNGEE. V shed 0 bases and J shed 6 bases, with 7 bases lying between them. In nucleotides, the CDR3 is TGTGCCAGCAGCGTAGGGCAGGCCAATGAGCAGTTCTTC. Protein product: CASSVGQANEQFF.

The chain couples TRBV4-2 to TRBJ1-3; weak D call: TRBD1 (5 bases). This CDR3 region has 15 residues. The germline V gene has CDR1 LGHNA and CDR2 YNFKEQ. Trimming took off 0 bases at V and 3 bases at J, with 9 bases between the two ends. The CDR3 DNA follows: TGTGCCAGCAGCCAAGAGGGGGGTAGTGGAAACACCATATATTTT. Translating it yields CASSQEGGSGNTIYF.

The chain is built from TRBV4-1 and TRBJ1-1, with no clear D. In germline, CDR1 is MGHRA, CDR2 YSYEKL. CDR3 length: 11 amino acids. V was pared by 2 bases and J by 10 bases, with 8 bases between. The CDR3 DNA reads TGCGCCAGCAGCCAACTGAGTAGAGCTTTCTTT. This sequence encodes CASSQLSRAFF.

Comment on this clone: At one end, the junction sequence differs from germline, possibly due to a read error. The chain joins TRBV5-1 to TRBJ2-7; 7 bases are a match to TRBD1. Germline CDR1 is SGHRS and CDR2 is YFSETQ. CDR3 size: 15 residues. The CDR3 protein is CASSDEPGTAYGQYF. CDR3 coding DNA: TGCGCCAGCAGCGACGAACCCGGGACAGCCTACGGGCAGTACTTC.

The genes are TRBV18 and TRBJ1-2; no definite D call. CDR1 and CDR2 from the germline V gene are KGHSH and LQKENI. The CDR3 has 16 amino acids. V lost 2 bases and J lost 2, with 15 bases in between. CDR3 region: CASSPKRRPENYGYTF. The CDR3 DNA is TGTGCCAGCTCACCAAAAAGGCGGCCAGAGAACTATGGCTACACCTTC.

The V and J genes are TRBV19 and TRBJ1-1; no firm D call. Per the germline V gene, CDR1 is LNHDA and CDR2 is SQIVND (reference sequence). The CDR3 runs to 16 residues. V shed 5 bases and J shed 0 bases, with 16 bases lying between them. In DNA form, the CDR3 reads TGTGCCAGTAGTGGAGGACGCCATACATTGAACACTGAAGCTTTCTTT. It encodes CASSGGRHTLNTEAFF. The complete variable domain, with remaining parts taken from reference TRBV19 and TRBJ1-1, reads DGGITQSPKYLFRKEGQNVTLSCEQNLNHDAMYWYRQDPGQGLRLIYYSQIVNDFQKGDIAEGYSVSREKKESFPLTVTSAQKNPTAFYLCASSGGRHTLNTEAFFGQGTRLTVV.

The chain combines TRBV27 with TRBJ2-7; TRBD1 matches at 9 bases. In germline, CDR1 is MNHEY, CDR2 SMNVEV (reference sequence). CDR3 length: 13 residues. V lost 6 bases and J lost 2; bases outside the gene matches: 2. Written as DNA, the CDR3 is TGTGCCAGCAGGGGGGACAGGGCCTACGAGCAGTACTTC. Encoded protein: CASRGDRAYEQYF.

The rearrangement links TRBV6-1 to TRBJ1-1, with 8 bases fitting TRBD1. In germline, CDR1 is MNHNS, CDR2 SASEGT. Unmatched junction bases numbered 13, after V lost 7 bases and J lost 6 bases. This CDR3 has 15 amino acids. The DNA for the CDR3 is TGTGCCAGCAACGACAGGGGCCCCAACTTGGCTGAAGCTTTCTTT. It yields the protein CASNDRGPNLAEAFF.

The chain couples TRBV28 to TRBJ2-7; TRBD1 matches 8 bases. Looked up from germline, CDR1 is MDHEN and CDR2 is SYDVKM. The CDR3 loop spans 14 amino acids. Trimming at V came to 8 bases and at J to 2 bases, leaving 8 bases not matched to a gene. The CDR3 DNA sequence: TGTGCCAGCTGGAGGGCAGGGGGCCCCTACGAGCAGTACTTC. It specifies CASWRAGGPYEQYF. Full variable domain (missing parts from reference TRBV28 and TRBJ2-7): DVKVTQSSRYLVKRTGEKVFLECVQDMDHENMFWYRQDPGLGLRLIYFSYDVKMKEKGDIPEGYSVSREKKERFSLILESASTNQTSMYLCASWRAGGPYEQYFGPGTRLTVT.

The gene calls are TRBV15 and TRBJ1-5; D may be TRBD1 (5 bases). The V gene lost 6 bases and the J gene lost 2 bases, with 14 bases spanning the gap. Germline assignment: CDR1 LNHNV and CDR2 YYDKDF (reference sequence). This CDR3 has 15 residues. This chain's CDR3 is CATSGERGGNQPQHF. CDR3 nucleotide sequence: TGTGCCACCAGTGGGGAAAGGGGTGGCAATCAGCCCCAGCATTTT.

The chain joins TRBV6-6 to TRBJ2-7; the match to TRBD2 covers 7 bases. After removal of 4 bases from V and 7 bases from J, the junction contained 10 bases not matched to a gene. Germline CDR1 reads MNHNY; CDR2 reads SVGAGI (reference sequence). CDR3 size: 14 residues. The CDR3 nucleotides read TGTGCCAGCAGTTCCAGCGGGGCGTCGGGTGAGCAGTACTTC. Protein: CASSSSGASGEQYF.

The gene calls are TRBV10-3 and TRBJ2-2, with D perhaps matching TRBD1 (7 bases). Trimming cost V 3 bases and J 3 bases, with 8 bases left between them. Germline-derived CDR1 and CDR2 are ENHRY and SYGVKD. The CDR3 is 14 residues long. The CDR3 DNA sequence: TGTGCCATCAGTGACAGGGGGGACACCGGGGAGCTGTTTTTT. It is translated as CAISDRGDTGELFF.

This sequence joins TRBV10-3 and TRBJ2-5, with 8 bases aligning to TRBD1. The end of the DNA fits TRBJ2-7 better, so the J call may be wrong. The CDR3 runs to 15 residues. CDR1 and CDR2 from the germline V gene are ENHRY and SYGVKD. In DNA, the CDR3 is TGTGCCCCACACCCCGGACAGGGTGGATCCTACGAGCAGTACTTC. Its protein is CAPHPGQGGSYEQYF.

This clone was seen just once. The rearrangement joins TRBV27 to TRBJ1-4, with 7 bases that match TRBD1. Germline V gene sequence: CDR1 MNHEY, CDR2 SMNVEV (reference sequence). The CDR3 is 15 residues long. With V trimmed by 6 bases and J by 0 bases, 4 bases remained unmatched. In DNA, the CDR3 is TGTGCCAGCAGCTCCACAGGGGCAACTAATGAAAAACTGTTTTTT. Its protein product is CASSSTGATNEKLFF.